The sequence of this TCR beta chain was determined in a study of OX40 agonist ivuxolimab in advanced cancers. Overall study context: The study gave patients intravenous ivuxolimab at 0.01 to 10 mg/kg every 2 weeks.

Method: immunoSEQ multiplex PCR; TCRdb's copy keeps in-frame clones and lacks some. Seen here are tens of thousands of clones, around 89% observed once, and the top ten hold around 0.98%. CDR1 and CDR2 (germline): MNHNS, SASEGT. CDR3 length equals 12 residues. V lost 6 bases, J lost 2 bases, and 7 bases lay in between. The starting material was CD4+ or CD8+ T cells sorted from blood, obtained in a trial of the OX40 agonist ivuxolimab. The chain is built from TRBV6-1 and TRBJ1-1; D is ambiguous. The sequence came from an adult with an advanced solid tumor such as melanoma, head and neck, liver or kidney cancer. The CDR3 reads CASRRGNTEAFF. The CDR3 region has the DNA TGTGCCAGCAGGCGGGGAAACACTGAAGCTTTCTTT.